The 28 T cell receptor beta chains listed next were all sequenced from one sample in a study of shared clonotypes between healthy human individuals. Assay: immunoSEQ multiplex PCR; the TCRdb copy retains only in-frame clones and omits some. Of approximately 2.5 million clones in the sample, more than 90% are singletons; the top ten hold more than 0.12%. The sample consisted of naive CD4+ T cells sorted from blood. This sample's subset: CD45RA+ positively selected. The receptors derive from a man aged 18 to 30 in good health.

The rearrangement joins TRBV6-6 to TRBJ1-2; 10 positions match TRBD1. CDR3 length equals 14 residues. Trimming at V came to 4 bases and at J to 4 bases, leaving 3 bases not matched to a gene. CDR1 and CDR2 from the germline V gene are MNHNY and SVGAGI (reference sequence). The CDR3 region has the DNA TGTGCCAGCAGTTCCGGGACAGGGGCCTATGGCTACACCTTC. Amino acids: CASSSGTGAYGYTF.

Details on this clone: The sample has other DNA sequences that encode this CDR3 too. The rearrangement links TRBV7-3 to TRBJ2-3; tentative D call: TRBD2 (6 bases). The CDR3 is 15 amino acids. The germline V gene has CDR1 SGHTA and CDR2 FQGTGA. The V end was cut by 2 bases, the J end by 0 bases, with 9 bases between. CDR3 sequence: CASSLGGRSTDTQYF. CDR3 in DNA: TGTGCCAGCAGCTTAGGAGGGCGCAGCACAGATACGCAGTATTTT.

This chain links TRBV20-1 with TRBJ2-4; no firm D call. This CDR3 is built from 11 residues. Germline-derived CDR1 and CDR2 are DFQATT and SNEGSKA (reference sequence). Trimming took 6 bases from V and 4 from J, leaving 7 bases between them. This CDR3 reads CSAPHKNIQYF. As DNA, the CDR3 is TGCAGTGCGCCTCATAAAAACATTCAGTACTTC.

The rearrangement uses TRBV7-6 and TRBJ2-5; a weak D match, TRBD2 (5 bases). CDR3 length: 16 residues. Trimming pared 0 bases from V and 2 bases from J, leaving 13 bases between. Germline CDR1 and CDR2: SGHVS and FNYEAQ. This CDR3 reads CASSLAAMGGQETQYF. DNA for the CDR3: TGTGCCAGCAGCTTAGCTGCCATGGGCGGGCAAGAGACCCAGTACTTC.

V usage is TRBV29-1 and J usage is TRBJ2-3; the match to TRBD2 covers 13 bases. Germline CDR1 reads SQVTM; CDR2 reads ANQGSEA. After removal of 6 bases from V and 2 bases from J, the junction contained 8 bases not matched to a gene. This CDR3 spans 16 amino acids. The CDR3 protein is CSVHKGLAGSTDTQYF. The CDR3 nucleotides read TGCAGCGTCCACAAGGGACTAGCGGGATCCACAGATACGCAGTATTTT.

This clone was observed a single time. This sequence joins TRBV13 and TRBJ2-7; D remains unclear. V shed 4 bases and J shed 5 bases, with 18 bases lying between them. Per germline, CDR1 PRHDT and CDR2 FYEKMQ (reference sequence). The CDR3 has 15 residues. CDR3 sequence: CASSSILSPYNEQYF. The CDR3 DNA sequence: TGTGCCAGCAGCTCGATATTATCCCCATACAACGAGCAGTACTTC.

CDR3 in DNA: TGTGCCAGCAGGACGGGTCGAGGGGTGCCGTTCTTC. This translates into CASRTGRGVPFF. This chain links TRBV2 with TRBJ2-1; D possibly matches TRBD1 or TRBD2 (5 bases each). This CDR3 is 12 amino acids long. Germline values: CDR1 SNHLY, CDR2 FYNNEI. V lost 6 bases and J lost 15, with 18 bases in between.

The chain employs TRBV6-1 and TRBJ1-1, with TRBD1 matching 11 bases. Per the germline V gene, CDR1 is MNHNS and CDR2 is SASEGT. V was pared by 6 bases and J by 8 bases, with 5 bases of the junction left unmatched. The length of the CDR3 is 13 residues. CDR3: CASSPRTGGEAFF. The CDR3 nucleotides read TGTGCCAGCAGCCCCCGGACAGGGGGCGAAGCTTTCTTT.

This rearrangement joins TRBV10-1 to TRBJ2-7, with TRBD2 matching over 9 bases. V was pared by 3 bases and J by 0 bases, with 3 bases of the junction left unmatched. Germline V gives CDR1 WNHNN, CDR2 SYGVQD (reference sequence). This CDR3 comprises 15 residues. The CDR3 loop is CASSDRAGGSYEQYF. The CDR3 nucleotides read TGCGCCAGCAGTGATCGAGCGGGGGGCTCCTACGAGCAGTACTTC.

This chain connects TRBV14 to TRBJ1-2, with TRBD1 matching 7 bases. V shed 3 bases, J shed 8 bases, and the junction held 9 bases outside the gene matches. The CDR3 has 14 amino acids. Germline V gene data show CDR1 as SGHDN and CDR2 as FVKESK. The CDR3 coding sequence is TGTGCCAGCAGCCAGGACAGGCGGGTGGTCGGCTACACCTTC. Translating gives CASSQDRRVVGYTF.

A remark on this clone: The sample carries other DNA sequences with the same CDR3. The CDR3 protein is CSAGETQYF. DNA of the CDR3: TGCAGTGCGGGGGAGACCCAGTACTTC. The chain employs TRBV20-1 and TRBJ2-5; no clear D. Trimming stripped 6 bases from V and 5 bases from J, with 4 bases between. The CDR3 is 9 residues long. The germline V gene has CDR1 DFQATT and CDR2 SNEGSKA (reference sequence).

The table lists this clone with a count of one. The gene calls are TRBV6-5 and TRBJ2-7, with 14 bases aligning to TRBD2. V gave up 6 bases and J gave up 7 bases; unmatched junction bases: 8. Germline lookup yields CDR1 MNHEY and CDR2 SVGAGI. This CDR3 is 15 amino acids long. CDR3 in amino acids: CASSMGLAGVNEQYF. The CDR3 DNA is TGTGCCAGCAGCATGGGACTAGCGGGAGTAAATGAGCAGTACTTC.

The J gene is TRBJ1-6, the V gene TRBV30, with D perhaps matching TRBD1 (6 bases). Per germline, CDR1 GTSNPN and CDR2 SVGIG (reference sequence). The CDR3 extends over 17 amino acids. The ends were cut back, 4 bases at V and 8 bases at J, with 24 bases in the middle. CDR3 coding DNA: TGTGCCTGGACGGGGGCGAAATCCATCTCCATCGATTCACCCCTCCACTTT. Translating it yields CAWTGAKSISIDSPLHF. Together with reference TRBV30 and TRBJ1-6, the CDR3 gives the full variable domain: SQTIHQWPATLVQPVGSPLSLECTVEGTSNPNLYWYRQAAGRGLQLLFYSVGIGQISSEVPQNLSASRPQDRQFILSSKKLLLSDSGFYLCAWTGAKSISIDSPLHFGNGTRLTVT.

V is TRBV19 and J is TRBJ1-5; 10 positions agree with TRBD1. This CDR3 comprises 13 residues. Germline V lookup: CDR1 LNHDA, CDR2 SQIVND (reference sequence). The junction had 2 bases not matched to a gene; V was cut back by 7 bases and J by 5 bases. DNA of the CDR3: TGTGCCAGTACTGGGACAGGGGATCAGCCCCAGCATTTT. This codes for CASTGTGDQPQHF.

The rearrangement links TRBV10-2 to TRBJ2-5; a possible D gene is TRBD1 (7 bases). This CDR3 contains 17 residues. V lost 0 bases, J lost 4 bases, and 18 bases lay in between. CDR1 is WSHSY and CDR2 is SAAADI in the germline V gene. In DNA form, the CDR3 reads TGCGCCAGCAGTGAGTCTCTCGACAGGGTCGGGAGAGAGACCCAGTACTTC. Amino acids: CASSESLDRVGRETQYF.

This chain connects TRBV18 to TRBJ2-1, with D possibly matching TRBD1 (6 bases). In germline, CDR1 is KGHSH, CDR2 LQKENI. The ends were cut back, 0 bases at V and 10 bases at J, with 13 bases in the middle. This CDR3 spans 14 amino acids. The CDR3, as DNA: TGTGCCAGCTCACCACCGGCAGGGGATGAGGAGCAGTTCTTC. It yields the protein CASSPPAGDEEQFF.

About this clone: This specimen includes other DNA sequences encoding the same CDR3. This sequence joins TRBV2 and TRBJ2-3; no definite D call. The V end lost 2 bases, the J end lost 5 bases, and 2 bases lay between the germline ends. This CDR3 is built from 11 residues. Per germline, CDR1 SNHLY and CDR2 FYNNEI. DNA of the CDR3: TGTGCCAGCAGTGAAAGAGATACGCAGTATTTT. This sequence encodes CASSERDTQYF.

The V gene is TRBV5-1, the J gene TRBJ2-2; either TRBD1 or TRBD2 may fit D (5 bases each). Germline-derived CDR1 and CDR2 are SGHRS and YFSETQ. Trimming stripped 1 base from V and 6 bases from J, with 16 bases between. This CDR3 contains 16 residues. The CDR3 DNA reads as TGCGCCAGCAGCTTGTCGAGGGGCTCAGGATCCGGGGAGCTGTTTTTT. Translated: CASSLSRGSGSGELFF.

The rearrangement uses TRBV6-5 and TRBJ2-3; D is possibly TRBD1 or TRBD2 (6 bases each). Germline CDR1 MNHEY, CDR2 SVGAGI. Trimming cost V 7 bases and J 6 bases, with 14 bases left between them. This CDR3 region has 13 residues. CDR3 in amino acids: CASKGGTGDTQYF. The CDR3 DNA reads TGTGCCAGCAAAGGGGGGACTGGGGATACGCAGTATTTT.

The J gene is TRBJ2-7, the V gene TRBV5-1; D gene unclear. Trimming left V 0 bases short and J 4 bases short, with 11 bases between. The CDR3 is 14 amino acids. The germline V gene has CDR1 SGHRS and CDR2 YFSETQ. DNA of the CDR3: TGCGCCAGCAGCTTGGAACTGGTCGCTTACGAGCAGTACTTC. Residues: CASSLELVAYEQYF.

The chain joins TRBV7-2 to TRBJ2-2, with D unresolved. There are 15 residues in the CDR3. The V gene lost 0 bases and the J gene lost 3 bases, with 8 bases spanning the gap. CDR1 and CDR2 from the germline V gene are SGHTA and FQGNSA. The CDR3 DNA follows: TGTGCCAGCAGCTTAGCGGGTGTATACACCGGGGAGCTGTTTTTT. Its protein product is CASSLAGVYTGELFF.

The chain combines TRBV4-1 with TRBJ2-5; 11 bases agree with TRBD1. The J call may be mistaken, given a closer DNA end match to TRBJ2-7. This CDR3 comprises 15 residues. Germline CDR1 is MGHRA and CDR2 is YSYEKL. For the CDR3, the DNA is TGCGCCAGCAGCCAAGGGGGACAGGGGGCCTACGAGCAGTACTTC. Protein sequence: CASSQGGQGAYEQYF.

V usage is TRBV5-5 and J usage is TRBJ2-3; no clear D. The germline CDR1 and CDR2 sequences are SGHKS and YYEKEE (reference sequence). Between the trimmed V and J ends, which lost 4 bases and 3 bases, there was a span of 6 bases. CDR3 length: 12 amino acids. DNA of the CDR3: TGTGCCAGCAGCCCATCTACAGATACGCAGTATTTT. Protein: CASSPSTDTQYF.

The gene calls are TRBV5-1 and TRBJ2-7, with TRBD1 identical over 9 bases. From germline, CDR1 is SGHRS and CDR2 YFSETQ. The CDR3 contains 13 residues. The junction had 9 bases not matched to a gene; V was cut back by 10 bases and J by 4 bases. As DNA, the CDR3 is TGCGCCTCAGGGGACAGGGAGACGTACGAGCAGTACTTC. The encoded protein is CASGDRETYEQYF.

The chain employs TRBV28 and TRBJ1-1, with a possible D match to TRBD1 (5 bases). Germline V gene sequence: CDR1 MDHEN, CDR2 SYDVKM. CDR3 length equals 16 residues. The V gene lost 5 bases and the J gene lost 4 bases, with 20 bases spanning the gap. CDR3 nucleotides: TGTGCCAGCAGTCCCCCTCTCCCCCGGCAGGGCACTGAAGCTTTCTTT. Protein product: CASSPPLPRQGTEAFF.

CDR3 sequence: CASSPRGLGDRTDTQYF. CDR3 DNA sequence: TGTGCCAGCAGCCCCAGGGGTTTAGGGGATCGCACAGATACGCAGTATTTT. The V and J genes are TRBV5-4 and TRBJ2-3, with D maybe TRBD1 (6 bases). From germline, CDR1 is SGHNT and CDR2 YYREEE (reference sequence). Trimming left V 4 bases short and J 1 base short, with 19 bases between. This CDR3 has 17 residues.

DNA of the CDR3: TGTGCCAGCAGCTTAGGCCGCCAGGGTATCTACGAGCAGTACTTC. The encoded protein is CASSLGRQGIYEQYF. The chain has TRBV7-9 and TRBJ2-7, with a tentative D call TRBD1 (5 bases). The CDR3 contains 15 residues. The V and J ends lost 1 base and 3 bases respectively, with 13 bases between them. Germline CDR1 SEHNR, CDR2 FQNEAQ (reference sequence). Full variable domain (remainder filled in from reference TRBV7-9 and TRBJ2-7): DTGVSQNPRHKITKRGQNVTFRCDPISEHNRLYWYRQTLGQGPEFLTYFQNEAQLEKSRLLSDRFSAERPKGSFSTLEIQRTEQGDSAMYLCASSLGRQGIYEQYFGPGTRLTVT.

The chain uses TRBV6-1 and TRBJ2-2, with D perhaps TRBD2 (6 bases). Germline CDR1 MNHNS, CDR2 SASEGT. The CDR3 sequence is 17 residues long. With 4 bases removed from V and 0 bases from J, the gap between germline ends came to 15 bases. The CDR3 spells CASSVTLEGANTGELFF. DNA for the CDR3: TGTGCCAGCAGTGTCACGTTGGAGGGTGCGAACACCGGGGAGCTGTTTTTT.